This TCR beta chain was sequenced in a study of PD-1 blockade in classical Hodgkin lymphoma. Comments on this clone: What it recognizes is unknown.

Germline V gene data show CDR1 as LNHDA and CDR2 as SQIVND (reference sequence). The CDR3 spans 14 residues. V was shortened by 0 bases and J by 6 bases, with 11 bases between the two germline ends. Every patient had relapsed following autologous stem cell transplantation, and cohorts differed in brentuximab vedotin exposure. Assay used: immunoSEQ multiplex PCR; TCRdb lists only in-frame clones, some missing. The sample lists 95,000 to 120,000 clones, roughly 87% occurring once. Findings and limits, study-wide: Unlike CD8+ TCR diversity, which did not rise significantly by C4D1, CD4+ TCR diversity did. Individuals who commenced nivolumab within less than 1 year of ASCT were excluded.

The source is a human donor with classical Hodgkin lymphoma. The material was peripheral blood mononuclear cells (PBMCs), obtained before the second cycle of nivolumab. The V gene is TRBV19, the J gene TRBJ1-1; D ambiguous. The CDR3 DNA reads as TGTGCCAGTAGTATAGATCCGGGTTTGCCTGAAGCTTTCTTT. It encodes CASSIDPGLPEAFF.